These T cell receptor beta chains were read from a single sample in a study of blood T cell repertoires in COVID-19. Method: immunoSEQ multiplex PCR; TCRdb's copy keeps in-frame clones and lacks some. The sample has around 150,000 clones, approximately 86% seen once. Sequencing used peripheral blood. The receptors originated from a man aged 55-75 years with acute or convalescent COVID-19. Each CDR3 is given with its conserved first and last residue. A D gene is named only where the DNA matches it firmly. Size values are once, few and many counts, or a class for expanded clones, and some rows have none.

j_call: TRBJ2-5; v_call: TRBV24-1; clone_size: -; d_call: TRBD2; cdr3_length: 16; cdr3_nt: TGTGCCACCAGTGACCCCGGGGAGGGACTACAAGAGACCCAGTACTTC; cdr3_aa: CATSDPGEGLQETQYF
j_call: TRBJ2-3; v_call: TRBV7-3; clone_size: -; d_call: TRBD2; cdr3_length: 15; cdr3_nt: TGTGCCAGCAGCCCATCGGGGGGGAACGCAGATACGCAGTATTTT; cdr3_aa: CASSPSGGNADTQYF
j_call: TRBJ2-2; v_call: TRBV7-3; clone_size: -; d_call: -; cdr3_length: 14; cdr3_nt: TGTGCCAGCAGCTCGACTACCAACACCGGGGAGCTGTTTTTT; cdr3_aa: CASSSTTNTGELFF
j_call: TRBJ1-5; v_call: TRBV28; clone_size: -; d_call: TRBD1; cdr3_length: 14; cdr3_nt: TGTGCCAGCAAGGACAGGGGCGGCAATCAGCCCCAGCATTTT; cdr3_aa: CASKDRGGNQPQHF
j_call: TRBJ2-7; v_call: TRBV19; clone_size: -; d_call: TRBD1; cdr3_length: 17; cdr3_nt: TGTGCCAGTAGTGGAGGGACAGGGAAACCTAGCTCCTACGAGCAGTACTTC; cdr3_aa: CASSGGTGKPSSYEQYF
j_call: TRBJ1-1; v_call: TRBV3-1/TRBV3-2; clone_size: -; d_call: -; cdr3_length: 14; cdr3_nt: TGTGCCAGCAGCCCGCGGGGCGCCGGTACTGAAGCTTTCTTT; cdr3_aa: CASSPRGAGTEAFF
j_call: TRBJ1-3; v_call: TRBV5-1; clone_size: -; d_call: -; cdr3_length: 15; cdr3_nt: TGCGCCAGCAGCTTGGGTGAGGCCTCTGGAAACACCATATATTTT; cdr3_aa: CASSLGEASGNTIYF
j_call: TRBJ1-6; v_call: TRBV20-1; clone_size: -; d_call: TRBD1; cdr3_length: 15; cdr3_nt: TGCAGTGCTAGTGAGTTGCAGGGGGTGCATTCACCCCTCCACTTT; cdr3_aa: CSASELQGVHSPLHF
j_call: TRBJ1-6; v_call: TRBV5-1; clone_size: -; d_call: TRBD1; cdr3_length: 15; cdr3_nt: TGCGCCAGCAGCCCTGGGACAGGGACAGGATCACCCCTCCACTTT; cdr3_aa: CASSPGTGTGSPLHF
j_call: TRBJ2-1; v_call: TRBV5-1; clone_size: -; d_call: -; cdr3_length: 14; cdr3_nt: TGCGCCAGCAATAGCGGAGGAGCCTACAATGAGCAGTTCTTC; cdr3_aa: CASNSGGAYNEQFF
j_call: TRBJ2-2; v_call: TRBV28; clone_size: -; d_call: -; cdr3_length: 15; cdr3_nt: TGTGCCAGCAGTTTTAGGGGAATATACACCGGGGAGCTGTTTTTT; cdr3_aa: CASSFRGIYTGELFF
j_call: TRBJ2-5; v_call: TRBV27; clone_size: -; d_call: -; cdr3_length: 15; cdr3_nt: TGTGCCAGCAGTTTATCGTATGGGGCTCAAGAGACCCAGTACTTC; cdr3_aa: CASSLSYGAQETQYF
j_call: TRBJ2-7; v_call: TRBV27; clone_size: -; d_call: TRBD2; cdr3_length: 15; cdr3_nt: TGTGCCAGCAGTTTTTGGAGTAGCGGGAGAGGCGAGCAGTACTTC; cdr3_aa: CASSFWSSGRGEQYF
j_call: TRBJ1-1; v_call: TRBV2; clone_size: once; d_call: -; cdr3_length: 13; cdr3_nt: TGTGCCAGCAGCGGACAGTCGGGGACTGAAGCTTTCTTT; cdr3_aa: CASSGQSGTEAFF
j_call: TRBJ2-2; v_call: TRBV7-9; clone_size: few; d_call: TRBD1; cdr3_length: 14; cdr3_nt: TGTGCCAGCCGCTGGGACAGTTCCACCGGGGAGCTGTTTTTT; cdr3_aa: CASRWDSSTGELFF
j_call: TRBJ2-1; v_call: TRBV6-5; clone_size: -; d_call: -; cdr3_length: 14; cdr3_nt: TGTGCCAGCAACCTGGGGGGAGCCTACAATGAGCAGTTCTTC; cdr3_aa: CASNLGGAYNEQFF
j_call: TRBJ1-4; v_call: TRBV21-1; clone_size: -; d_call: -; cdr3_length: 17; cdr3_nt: TGTGCCAGCAAGACAGGGGGGTCCAAGACAACTAATGAAAAACTGTTTTTT; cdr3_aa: CASKTGGSKTTNEKLFF
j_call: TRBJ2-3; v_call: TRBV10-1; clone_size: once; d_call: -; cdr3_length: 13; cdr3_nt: TGCGCCAGCAGTGAGTCAGGGGTCTATACGCAGTATTTT; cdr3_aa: CASSESGVYTQYF
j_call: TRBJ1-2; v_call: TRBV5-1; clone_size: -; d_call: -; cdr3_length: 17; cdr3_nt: TGCGCCAGCAGCACAGCCCCCCGGTCTTCGCCTAACTATGGCTACACCTTC; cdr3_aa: CASSTAPRSSPNYGYTF
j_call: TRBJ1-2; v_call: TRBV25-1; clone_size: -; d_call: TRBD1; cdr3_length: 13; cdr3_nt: TGTGCCAGCAGTGGCCAGGGGGCCAATGGCTACACCTTC; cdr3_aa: CASSGQGANGYTF
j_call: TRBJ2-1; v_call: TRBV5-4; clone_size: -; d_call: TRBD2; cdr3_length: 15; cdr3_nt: TGTGCCAGCAGCCTTAGACTAGCGGGAAACAATGAGCAGTTCTTC; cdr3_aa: CASSLRLAGNNEQFF
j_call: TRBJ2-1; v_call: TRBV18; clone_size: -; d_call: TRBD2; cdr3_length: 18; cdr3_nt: TGTGCCAGCTCACCAGGGGGGGGTCTCGCGGTTTACTACAATGAGCAGTTCTTC; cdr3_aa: CASSPGGGLAVYYNEQFF
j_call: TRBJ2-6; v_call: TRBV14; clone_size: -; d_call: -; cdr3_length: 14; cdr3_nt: TGTGCCAGCAGCCCAATCTCTGGGGCCAACGTCCTGACTTTC; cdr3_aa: CASSPISGANVLTF
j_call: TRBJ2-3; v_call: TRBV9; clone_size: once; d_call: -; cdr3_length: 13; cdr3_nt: TGTGCCAGCAGCCCCAGAATATCAGATACGCAGTATTTT; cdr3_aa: CASSPRISDTQYF
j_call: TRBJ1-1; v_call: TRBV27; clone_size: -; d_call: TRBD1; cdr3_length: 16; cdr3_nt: TGTGCCAGCAGTTTAATTGGGGGACAGATGAACACTGAAGCTTTCTTT; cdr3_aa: CASSLIGGQMNTEAFF
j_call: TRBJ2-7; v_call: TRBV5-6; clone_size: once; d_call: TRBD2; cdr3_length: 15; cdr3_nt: TGTGCCAGCAGCTTGGGGGCTAGCGGACCCTACGAGCAGTACTTC; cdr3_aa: CASSLGASGPYEQYF
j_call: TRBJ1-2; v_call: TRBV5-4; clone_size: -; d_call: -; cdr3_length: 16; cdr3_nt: TGTGCCAGCAGCCCCGGGCAGGGGTCGAAAAAGGGTGGCTACACCTTC; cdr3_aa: CASSPGQGSKKGGYTF
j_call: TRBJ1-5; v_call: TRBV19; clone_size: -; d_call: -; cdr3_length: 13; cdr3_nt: TGTGCCAGTAGTATAAATATAAATCAGCCCCAGCATTTT; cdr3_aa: CASSININQPQHF
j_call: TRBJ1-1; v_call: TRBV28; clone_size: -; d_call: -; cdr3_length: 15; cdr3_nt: TGTGCCAGCAGAATAGGGGACACGCAGAACACTGAAGCTTTCTTT; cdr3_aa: CASRIGDTQNTEAFF
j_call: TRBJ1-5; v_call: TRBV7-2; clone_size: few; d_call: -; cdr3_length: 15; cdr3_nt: TGTGCCAGCAGCCCGGGGGGGAGTAGCAATCAGCCCCAGCATTTT; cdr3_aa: CASSPGGSSNQPQHF
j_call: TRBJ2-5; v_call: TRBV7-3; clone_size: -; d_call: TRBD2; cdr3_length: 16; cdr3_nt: TGTGCCAGCAGCTTAAGTCCATTGGGGGGGCAAGAGACCCAGTACTTC; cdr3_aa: CASSLSPLGGQETQYF
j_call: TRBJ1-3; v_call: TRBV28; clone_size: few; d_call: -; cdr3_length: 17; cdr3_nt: TGTGCCAGCAGTTCCGTTGCCAGCCGCGGTTCTGGAAACACCATATATTTT; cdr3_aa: CASSSVASRGSGNTIYF
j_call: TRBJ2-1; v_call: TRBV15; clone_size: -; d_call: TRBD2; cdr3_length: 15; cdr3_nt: TGTGCCACCAGCTTCGGACTAGCGGGAGACGATGAGCAGTTCTTC; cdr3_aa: CATSFGLAGDDEQFF
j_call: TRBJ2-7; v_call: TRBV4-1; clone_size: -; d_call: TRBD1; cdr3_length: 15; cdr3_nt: TGCGCCAGCAGCCGGGGGACAGCAAAGCCCGACGAGCAGTACTTC; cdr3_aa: CASSRGTAKPDEQYF
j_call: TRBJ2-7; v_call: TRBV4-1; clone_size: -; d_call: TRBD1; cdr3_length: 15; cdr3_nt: TGCGCCAGCAGCCAAGTGGGGACAGGGGTCGGCGAGCAGTACTTC; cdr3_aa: CASSQVGTGVGEQYF
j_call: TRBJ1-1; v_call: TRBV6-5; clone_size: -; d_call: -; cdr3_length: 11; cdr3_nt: TGTGCCAGCTACCTGAGAACTGAAGCTTTCTTT; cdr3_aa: CASYLRTEAFF
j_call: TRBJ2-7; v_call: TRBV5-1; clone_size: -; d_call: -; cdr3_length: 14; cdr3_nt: TGCGCCAGCAGCCTGGGGGGGCAACCCATCGAGCAGTACTTC; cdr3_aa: CASSLGGQPIEQYF
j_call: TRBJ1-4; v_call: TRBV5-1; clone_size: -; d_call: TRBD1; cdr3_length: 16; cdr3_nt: TGCGCCAGCAGCCTTCGGGACAGTGCAACTAATGAAAAACTGTTTTTT; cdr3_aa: CASSLRDSATNEKLFF
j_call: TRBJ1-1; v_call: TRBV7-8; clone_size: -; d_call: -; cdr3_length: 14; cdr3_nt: TGTGCCAGCAGCTTAGCGCGCGGACAAACTGAAGCTTTCTTT; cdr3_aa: CASSLARGQTEAFF
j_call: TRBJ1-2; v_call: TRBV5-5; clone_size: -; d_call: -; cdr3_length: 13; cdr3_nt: TGTGCCAGCAGCCCGCAGGGTTCCTATGGCTACACCTTC; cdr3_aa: CASSPQGSYGYTF
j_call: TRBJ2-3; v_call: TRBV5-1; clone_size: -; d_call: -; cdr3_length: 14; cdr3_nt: TGCGCCAGCAGCGGACAGACTAGCACAGATACGCAGTATTTT; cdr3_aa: CASSGQTSTDTQYF